The 2 T cell receptor beta chains below all came from one sample that was sequenced in a study of T cell repertoires in cytomegalovirus infection. These receptors have no known antigen. TCRdb called the reads again in MiXCR, with one record for every CDR3 protein. The data contain about a million distinct CDR3 sequences, approximately 33% of them seen just once; the ten biggest clones take up around an eighth. The sequenced sample was cultured CD8+ T cells from PBMCs, obtained from culture after CMV antigen stimulation. The receptors stem from a human donor in good health (CMV status not recorded). Some clones in this sample may be carry-over from other donors' samples.

This clonotype showed up many times. The chain combines TRBV7-2 with TRBJ2-2, with 9 bases matching TRBD1. V trimming: 5 bases; J trimming: 6 bases; junction bases outside the gene matches: 7. The CDR3 has 15 residues. Germline V gives CDR1 SGHTA, CDR2 FQGNSA. The CDR3 DNA reads as TGTGCCAGCAGCGCCCGGGACAGGGTAGCCGGGGAGCTGTTTTTT. Translating gives CASSARDRVAGELFF.

The chain recombines TRBV12-5 with TRBJ1-1; D gene uncertain. The CDR3 contains 15 residues. The V gene's germline CDR1 is LGHNT and CDR2 FRNRAP. V lost 3 bases and J 1 base, leaving 12 bases between the germline ends. CDR3 sequence (DNA): TGTGCTAGTGGTTTAGTAGTGGCCGGGAACACTGAAGCTTTCTTT. Translating gives CASGLVVAGNTEAFF.